Reported below is one TCR beta chain. This record belongs to a study of T cell responses to AZD1222 COVID-19 vaccine. CDR3 length: 13 amino acids. In germline, CDR1 is MNHEY, CDR2 SVGEGT. V was clipped by 0 bases and J by 2 bases, with 5 bases between them. This table comes from immunoSEQ multiplex PCR, and its TCRdb copy is limited to in-frame clones, with some not included. The data contain about 150,000 clones, about 91% of them singletons. Sequences were derived from peripheral blood, sampled on day 0 of AZD1222 vaccination. The source of this sequence is an adult in good health. The V and J genes are TRBV6-2 or TRBV6-3 and TRBJ2-7; D unclear. CDR3 sequence reads: CASSYSSPYEQYF. CDR3 in DNA: TGTGCCAGCAGTTACTCGAGCCCCTACGAGCAGTACTTC.